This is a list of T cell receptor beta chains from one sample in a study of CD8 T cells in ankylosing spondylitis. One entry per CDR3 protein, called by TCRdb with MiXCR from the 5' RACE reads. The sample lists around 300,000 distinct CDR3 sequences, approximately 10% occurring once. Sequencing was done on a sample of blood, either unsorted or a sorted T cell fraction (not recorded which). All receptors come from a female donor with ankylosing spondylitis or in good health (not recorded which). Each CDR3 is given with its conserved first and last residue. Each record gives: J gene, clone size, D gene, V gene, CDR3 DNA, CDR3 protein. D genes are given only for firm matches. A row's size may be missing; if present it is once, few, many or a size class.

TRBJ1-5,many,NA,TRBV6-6,TGTGCCAGCAGCAACACAAATCAGCCCCAGCATTTT,CASSNTNQPQHF
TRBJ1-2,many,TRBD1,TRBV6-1,TGTGCCAGCAGTGCCACAGGGGGCGTATATGGCTACACCTTC,CASSATGGVYGYTF
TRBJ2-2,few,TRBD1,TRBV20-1,TGCTGTGCTAGAGATTGGGGACAGGGGGTGAACACCGGGGAGCTGTTTTTT,CCARDWGQGVNTGELFF
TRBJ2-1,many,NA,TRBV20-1,TGCAGTGCTAGCCGCCAGGGGGGTCGTTACAATGAGCAGTTCTTC,CSASRQGGRYNEQFF
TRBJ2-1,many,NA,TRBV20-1,TGCAGTGCTAGCCTCCGGCGGGAACGGGGAAATGAGCAGTTCTTC,CSASLRRERGNEQFF
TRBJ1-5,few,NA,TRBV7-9,TGTGCCAGCAGCTTAAGGGGCGGGGAAAATAGCAATCAGCCCCAGCATTTT,CASSLRGGENSNQPQHF
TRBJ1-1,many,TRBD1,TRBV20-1,TGCAGTGCTAAGACAGGGGGATCGAACACTGAAGCTTTCTTT,CSAKTGGSNTEAFF
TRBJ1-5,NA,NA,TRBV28,TGTGCCAGCAGTTTATTTGAAGGTCAGCCCCAGCATTTT,CASSLFEGQPQHF
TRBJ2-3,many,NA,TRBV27,TGTGCCACCCGAGTACTGGGGCTTGATACGCAGTATTTT,CATRVLGLDTQYF
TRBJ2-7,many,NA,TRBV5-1,TGCGCCAGCAGCTTGGGGGGTAGCTCTAGCTCCTACGAGCAGTACTTC,CASSLGGSSSSYEQYF
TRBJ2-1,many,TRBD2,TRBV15,TGTGCCACCAGCAGTAGCGGGGGGGCTCTAAATGAGCAGTTCTTC,CATSSSGGALNEQFF
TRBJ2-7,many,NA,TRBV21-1,TGTGCCAGCAGCAGGGGGGGACCAGTGGAGTACTTC,CASSRGGPVEYF
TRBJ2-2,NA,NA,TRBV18,TGTGCCAGTCAGCGGGGACAGCCGAACACCGGGGAGCTGTTTTTT,CASQRGQPNTGELFF
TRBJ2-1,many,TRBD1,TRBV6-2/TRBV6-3,TGTGCCAGCACAGGGGGCGACTACAATGAGCAGTTCTTC,CASTGGDYNEQFF
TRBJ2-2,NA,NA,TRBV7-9,TGTGCCAGCAGCCGTACAGGGCTCACCGGGGAGCTGTTTTTT,CASSRTGLTGELFF
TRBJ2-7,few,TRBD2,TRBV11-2,TGTGCCAGCAGCTTAGAGTCTCTAGCGGGCGCCTCCTACGAGCAGTACTTC,CASSLESLAGASYEQYF
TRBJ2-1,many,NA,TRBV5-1,TGCGCCAGCAGACACTCCCTTCTCAATGAGCAGTTCTTC,CASRHSLLNEQFF
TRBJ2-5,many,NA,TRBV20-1,TGCAGTGGGCGGGGCGGACAAGAGACCCAGTACTTC,CSGRGGQETQYF
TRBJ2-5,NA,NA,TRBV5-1,TGCGCCAGCAGCTATGGACTAGGGGGCCAAGAGACCCAGTACTTC,CASSYGLGGQETQYF
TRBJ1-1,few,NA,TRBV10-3,TGTGCCATCAGGGACAGTATAAACACTGAAGCTTTCTTT,CAIRDSINTEAFF
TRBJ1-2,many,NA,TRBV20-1,TGCAGTGCTAGAGATCGGGGTCGAGGCTACACCTTC,CSARDRGRGYTF
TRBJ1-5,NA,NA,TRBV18,TGTGCCAGCTCACAACCGAACAGACCCCAGCATTTT,CASSQPNRPQHF
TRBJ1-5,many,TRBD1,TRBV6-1,TGTGCCAGCAGCACGACAGGGGATCGACAGCCCCAGCATTTT,CASSTTGDRQPQHF
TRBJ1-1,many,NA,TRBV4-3,TGCGCCAGCAGCCAAGACTACTCTCCTGTGGGGGGCACTGAAGCTTTCTTT,CASSQDYSPVGGTEAFF
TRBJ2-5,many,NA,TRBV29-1,TGCAGCGTTGGGGGTGGAGGCGGAGAGACCCAGTACTTC,CSVGGGGGETQYF
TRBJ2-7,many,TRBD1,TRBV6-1,TGTGCCAGCAGTGAACAGGGGGTCCAGCAGTACTTC,CASSEQGVQQYF
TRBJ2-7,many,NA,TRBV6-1,TGTGCCAGCAGTGCGGCCGCGGGACGTGGCTCCTACGAGCAGTACTTC,CASSAAAGRGSYEQYF
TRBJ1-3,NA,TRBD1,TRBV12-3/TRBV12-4,TGTGCCAGCAGTTGGGACAGCTCTGGAAACACCATATATTTT,CASSWDSSGNTIYF
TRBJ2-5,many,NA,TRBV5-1,TGCGCCAGCAGCTCGGACACAACTCAAGAGACCCAGTACTTC,CASSSDTTQETQYF
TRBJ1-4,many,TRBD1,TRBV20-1,TGCAGAGGGGGCGCGGGTGAAAAACTGTTTTTT,CRGGAGEKLFF
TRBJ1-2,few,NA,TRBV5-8,TGTGCCAGCATTTCAGTACCGCGTAGTTATGGCTACACCTTC,CASISVPRSYGYTF
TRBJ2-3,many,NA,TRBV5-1,TGCGCCAGCAGCCAGACTAGTATTAGAGATACGCAGTATTTT,CASSQTSIRDTQYF
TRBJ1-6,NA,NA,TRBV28,TGTGCCAGCAACGGGTTGAATTCACCCCTCCACTTT,CASNGLNSPLHF
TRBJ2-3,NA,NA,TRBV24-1,TGTGCCACCAGTGATTCTGGCAGATCCACAGATACGCAGTATTTT,CATSDSGRSTDTQYF
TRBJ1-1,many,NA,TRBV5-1,TGCGCCAGCAGCTTGGATCGGGGGCAGACTGAAGCTTTCTTT,CASSLDRGQTEAFF
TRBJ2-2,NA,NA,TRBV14,TGTGCCAGCAGCCCTTTACTACTGAGCGGGGAGCTGTTTTTT,CASSPLLLSGELFF
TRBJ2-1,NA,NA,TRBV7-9,TGTGCCAGCAGCCGCCTTGGGATAGCGGAGCAATACAATGAGCAGTTCTTC,CASSRLGIAEQYNEQFF
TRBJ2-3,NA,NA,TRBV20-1,TGCAGTGCGCCGGAGATCGTCTTGAGCCCAGATACGCAGTATTTT,CSAPEIVLSPDTQYF
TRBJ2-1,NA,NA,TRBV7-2,TGTGCCAGCAGCTTAGCGCTAGGAAACAGCCACAATGAGCAGTTCTTC,CASSLALGNSHNEQFF
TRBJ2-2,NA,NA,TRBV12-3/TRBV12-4,TGTGCCACAATCCCGGCAGGGCGGACCGGGGAGCTGTTTTTT,CATIPAGRTGELFF
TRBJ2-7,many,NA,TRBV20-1,TGCAGTGCTAGGATCTACACCGCCTACGAGCAGTACTTC,CSARIYTAYEQYF
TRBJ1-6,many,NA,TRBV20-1,TGCAGCGCGACGAGGGGGATGGATAATTCACCCCTCCACTTT,CSATRGMDNSPLHF
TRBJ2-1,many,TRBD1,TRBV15,TGTGCCACCAGCAGAGACCGGGACAGCTACAATGAGCAGTTCTTC,CATSRDRDSYNEQFF
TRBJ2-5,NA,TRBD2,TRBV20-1,TGCAGTGCCAAGGCCGCGGCGATAGCGGGACTGTTGGAGACCCAGTACTTC,CSAKAAAIAGLLETQYF
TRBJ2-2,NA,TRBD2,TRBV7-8,TGTGCCAGCAGCTTGCTAGCGGGAGAGAACACCGGGGAGCTGTTTTTT,CASSLLAGENTGELFF
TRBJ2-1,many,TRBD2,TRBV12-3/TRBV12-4,TGTGCCAGCAGTCCTAGCGGGAGTAATAATGAGCAGTTCTTC,CASSPSGSNNEQFF
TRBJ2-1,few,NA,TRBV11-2,TGTGCCAGCAGCCCTAGGGGGACCTTAGACTCGTTGAACTACAATGAGCAGTTCTTC,CASSPRGTLDSLNYNEQFF
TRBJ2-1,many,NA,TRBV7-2,TGTGCCAGCAGCTTAGGGTCAGGGGCACAATACAATGAGCAGTTCTTC,CASSLGSGAQYNEQFF
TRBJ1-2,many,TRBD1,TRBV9,TGTGCCAGCAGCGGGTGGACAGGGGCCTTCTATGGCTACACCTTC,CASSGWTGAFYGYTF
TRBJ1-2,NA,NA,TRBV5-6,TGTGCCAGCAGCTTGGAGAGGCAGGGGAACTATGGCTACACCTTC,CASSLERQGNYGYTF
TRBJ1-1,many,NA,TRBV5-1,TGCGCCAGCAGCCCCCCGGGTAGGGAGGCTGAAGCTTTCTTT,CASSPPGREAEAFF
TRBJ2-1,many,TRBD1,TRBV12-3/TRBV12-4,TGTGCCAGCAGTTCGGGACAGGGCCACAATGAGCAGTTCTTC,CASSSGQGHNEQFF
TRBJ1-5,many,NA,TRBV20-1,TGCAGTCCAAACCAGGGGTTAGGTCGTCAGCCCCAGCATTTT,CSPNQGLGRQPQHF
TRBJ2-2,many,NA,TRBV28,TGTGCCAGCAGTCCCCTCCCGAACACCGGGGAGCTGTTTTTT,CASSPLPNTGELFF